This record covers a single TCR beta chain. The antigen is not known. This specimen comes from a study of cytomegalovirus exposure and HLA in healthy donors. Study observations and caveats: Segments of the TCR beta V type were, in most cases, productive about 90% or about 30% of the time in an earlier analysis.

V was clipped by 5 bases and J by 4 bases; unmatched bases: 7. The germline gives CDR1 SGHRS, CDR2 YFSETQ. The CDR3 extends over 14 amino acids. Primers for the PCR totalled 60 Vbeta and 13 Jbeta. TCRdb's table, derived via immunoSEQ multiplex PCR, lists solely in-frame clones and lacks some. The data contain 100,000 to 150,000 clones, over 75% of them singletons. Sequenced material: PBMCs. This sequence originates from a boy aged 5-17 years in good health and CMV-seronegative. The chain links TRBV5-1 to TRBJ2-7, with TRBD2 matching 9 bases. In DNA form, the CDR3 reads TGCGCCAGCAGGCTTAGCGGGAGTGAGTACGAGCAGTACTTC. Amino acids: CASRLSGSEYEQYF.